This T cell receptor (beta chain) is drawn from a study of cytotoxic CD8 clonotypes in ibrutinib-treated CLL. The CDR3 spans 16 residues. The trim removed 2 bases at V and 0 bases at J, leaving 6 bases unmatched. CDR1 is SEHNR and CDR2 is FQNEAQ in the germline V gene (reference sequence). Only in-frame clones appear in the TCRdb table, and some are missing; sequencing was by immunoSEQ multiplex PCR. The table has around 130,000 clones, 84% seen once; the top ten hold roughly 3.1%. This clone occurred a few times. The sample here was PBMCs, taken after 24 months of ibrutinib treatment. The J gene is TRBJ2-5, the V gene TRBV7-9; 7 bases map to TRBD2. The clonotype comes from a human donor with chronic lymphocytic leukemia. The CDR3 loop reads CASSLLGGGDQETQYF. CDR3 bases: TGTGCCAGCAGCTTACTTGGCGGGGGAGACCAAGAGACCCAGTACTTC.